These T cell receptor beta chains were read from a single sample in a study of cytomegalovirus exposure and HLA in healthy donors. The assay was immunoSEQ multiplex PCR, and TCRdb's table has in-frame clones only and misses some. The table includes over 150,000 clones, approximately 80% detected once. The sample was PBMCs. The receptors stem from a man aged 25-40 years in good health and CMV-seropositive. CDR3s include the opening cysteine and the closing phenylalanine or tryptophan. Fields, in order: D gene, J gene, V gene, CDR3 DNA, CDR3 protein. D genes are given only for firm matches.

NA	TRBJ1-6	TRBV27	TGTGCCAGCAGTTTACGTCGGGTTCGGTCACCCCGCCACTTT	CASSLRRVRSPRHF
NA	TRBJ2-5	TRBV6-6	TGTGCCAGCAGTTCCTTTGGGGCGGGAACGTTGGAGACCCAGTACTTC	CASSSFGAGTLETQYF
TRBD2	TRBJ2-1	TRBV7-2	TGTGCCAGCAGCTTTAGCGGGATCTATAATGAGCAGTTCTTC	CASSFSGIYNEQFF
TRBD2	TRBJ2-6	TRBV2	TGTGCCGGGCGCATGGGGGGGGAATTGGGTGGGGCCAACGTCCTGACTTTC	CAGRMGGELGGANVLTF
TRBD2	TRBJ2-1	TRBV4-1	TGCGCCAGCAGCCAGAGAGAAACTAGCGGGAGACTGGAGAATGAGCAGTTCTTC	CASSQRETSGRLENEQFF
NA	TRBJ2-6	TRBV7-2	TGTGCCAGCAGCTCACAGGTTTCTGGGGCCAACGTCCTGACTTTC	CASSSQVSGANVLTF
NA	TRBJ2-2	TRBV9	TGTGCCAGCAGCGTAGCTCCGAACACCGGGGAGCTGTTTTTT	CASSVAPNTGELFF
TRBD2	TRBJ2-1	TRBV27	TGTGCCAGCAGTTTAGCGGCGGCTAGCGGGATGATTACCTACAATGAGCAGTTCTTC	CASSLAAASGMITYNEQFF
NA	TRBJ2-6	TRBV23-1	TGCGCCAGCAGTCAATCGGGGGGACAGATCTCTGGGGCCAACGTCCTGACTTTC	CASSQSGGQISGANVLTF
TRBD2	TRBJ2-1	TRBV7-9	TGTGCCAGCAGCTTTCGGACTAGCGGGTTCTACAATGAGCAGTTCTTC	CASSFRTSGFYNEQFF